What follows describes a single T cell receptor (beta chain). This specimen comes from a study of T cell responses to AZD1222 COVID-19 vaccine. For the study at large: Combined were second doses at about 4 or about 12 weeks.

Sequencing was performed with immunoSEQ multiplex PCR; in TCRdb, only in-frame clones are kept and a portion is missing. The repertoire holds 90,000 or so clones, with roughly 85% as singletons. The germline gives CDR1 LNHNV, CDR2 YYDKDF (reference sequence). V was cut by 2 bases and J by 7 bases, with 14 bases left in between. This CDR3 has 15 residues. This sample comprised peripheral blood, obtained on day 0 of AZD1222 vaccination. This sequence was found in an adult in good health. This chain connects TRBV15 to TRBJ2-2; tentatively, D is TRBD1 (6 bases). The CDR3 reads CATSRNRESGGELFF. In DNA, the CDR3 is TGTGCCACCAGCAGAAACAGGGAATCGGGCGGGGAGCTGTTTTTT.